The 5 T cell receptor beta chains reported below all come from one sample, sequenced in a study of blood T cells in healthy people across ages. Through a sample-barcoded 5' primer and a J-beta primer mix, a second PCR was run for 7 to 11 cycles. TCRdb ran MiXCR on the 5' RACE reads and lists one entry per CDR3 protein. The sample lists around 940,000 distinct CDR3 sequences; 45% to 60% were seen once. The specimen was blood. The source of these receptors is a woman in her sixties or seventies in good health.

This clonotype turned up a few times. J is TRBJ2-7 and V is TRBV7-2, with 9 bases identical to TRBD2. CDR1 is SGHTA and CDR2 is FQGNSA in the germline V gene. This CDR3 region has 15 residues. V trimming: 0 bases; J trimming: 10 bases; junction bases outside the gene matches: 10. This CDR3 is CASSLASGRPGAQYF. The CDR3 DNA follows: TGTGCCAGCAGCTTAGCCAGCGGGAGGCCAGGGGCCCAGTACTTC.

This clonotype was counted only a few times. This chain uses TRBV29-1 with TRBJ2-1; D may be TRBD1 or TRBD2 (7 bases each). Germline loops: CDR1 SQVTM, CDR2 ANQGSEA. V gave up 8 bases and J gave up 9 bases, with 20 bases separating them. This CDR3 is built from 13 residues. CDR3 region: CSFEPTGRGEQFF. The DNA for the CDR3 is TGCAGCTTCGAACCGACAGGGAGGGGTGAGCAGTTCTTC.

V and J are TRBV9 and TRBJ2-1; perhaps TRBD2 as D (5 bases). The germline gives CDR1 SGDLS, CDR2 YYNGEE. The CDR3 runs 13 residues. V lost 4 bases and J lost 5, with 10 bases in between. CDR3 sequence (DNA): TGTGCCAGCAGCCCTCAGCGGCACAATGAGCAGTTCTTC. Translation gives CASSPQRHNEQFF.

This sequence joins TRBV7-9 and TRBJ2-3; 8 nucleotides match TRBD1. The germline gives CDR1 SEHNR, CDR2 FQNEAQ (reference sequence). The CDR3 consists of 15 residues. J was trimmed by 6 bases and V by 5 bases; bases with no gene match: 10. In DNA form, the CDR3 reads TGTGCCAGCAGCCTCGGACAGGGCTTCAGGGATACGCAGTATTTT. Amino acids: CASSLGQGFRDTQYF. The whole variable domain, remainder taken from reference TRBV7-9 and TRBJ2-3, is DTGVSQNPRHKITKRGQNVTFRCDPISEHNRLYWYRQTLGQGPEFLTYFQNEAQLEKSRLLSDRFSAERPKGSFSTLEIQRTEQGDSAMYLCASSLGQGFRDTQYFGPGTRLTVL.

The rearrangement links TRBV20-1 to TRBJ2-2, with unresolved D. Germline lookup yields CDR1 DFQATT and CDR2 SNEGSKA (reference sequence). V lost 1 base and J lost 0, with 9 bases in between. The CDR3 covers 15 residues. Here the CDR3 DNA reads TGCAGTGCTAGAGGCCCTACCGCGAACACCGGGGAGCTGTTTTTT. Residues: CSARGPTANTGELFF.